This T cell receptor (beta chain) was identified in a study of shared clonotypes between healthy human individuals (TCRdb year 2020). About the investigation overall: A couple of women and a few men aged 18 to 49 years were included in the cohort. The study deeply sequenced blood TCR repertoires of five healthy adults to estimate repertoire size and the extent of clonotype sharing between individuals. To increase sequencing depth and limit assay-specific biases, different laboratories used diverse techniques to prepare libraries and sequence TCR repertoires. Each donor's leukapheresis produced roughly between roughly 0.85 and 9.5 billion PBMCs.

TCR CDR3 regions were amplified from genomic DNA by multiplex PCR using the deep immunoSEQ assay. Genomic DNA extracted from each cell subset was distributed evenly over all wells of several immunoSEQ 96-well plates, and each plate served as one replicate. For unsorted PBMC, approximately 0.3 ug of genomic DNA, equivalent to around 33,000 T cell genomes, went into each replicate PCR. Genomic DNA from unsorted PBMC was sequenced over ten immunoSEQ deep assay plates. Purified libraries were measured with a Qubit 3.0 fluorometer, size-checked on a Bioanalyzer 2100, and measured again with the KAPA Library Quantification kit. Each immunoSEQ 96-well plate was sequenced on its own single-read 150-cycle Illumina NextSeq 550 flow cell. As for how the authors treated the data: The immunoSEQ output contained only junctional sequences without quality scores, so filtering could not match that applied to full-length reads. Sequences were annotated with PyIR, a Python wrapper for IgBLAST v1.9, using IMGT germline references to assign V/J genes and CDR3. Reads with weak V/J assignments (E-value above 1e-6), missing CDR3, stop codons, out-of-frame junctions, or ambiguous translated residues were removed. A V3J clonotype was defined by an identical inferred V gene, J gene, and CDR3 amino acid sequence. Percentage overlap between repertoires was calculated by dividing the number of shared unique clonotypes by the size of the smaller repertoire. Three approaches were used to assess repertoire richness: RTK rarefaction, the Chao1 estimator, and Recon v2.1 estimates of unobserved clonotypes. TCRdb holds this immuneACCESS table with in-frame rearrangements only. Some clones are missing; in checked studies, unresolved V genes explain under half, and the rest has no known cause. That table furnishes V, J and clone size, whereas the DNA furnished D and trimming. A total of some 530,000 clones appear in this sample, roughly 80% of them only once. Roughly 12% of the sample is held by the ten biggest clonotypes.

Worth noting for this clone: Its antigen is not yet known. The junction differs from germline at one of its ends, possibly a read error.

General study outcomes and caveats: Only blood was sampled, and tissue TCR repertoires likely differ from those in blood. Pairwise subsampling indicated that sequencing depth was expected to affect the degree of clonotype sharing among donors. The genetic and exposure-history diversity represented was limited by the small number of donors.

Including cysteine and phenylalanine, the CDR3 has 13 amino acids. Left in the record is the CDR3 DNA by itself, 39 bases read in frame from the first base. The germline V gene (reference sequence) yields MNHNY for CDR1 and SVGAGI for CDR2. The donors were healthy, HIV-negative adults with no recently reported acute infections or vaccinations. All donors were Caucasian adults living in Nashville, Tennessee, USA. For unsorted samples, roughly 81 million PBMCs were counted and genomic DNA was extracted with the QIAamp DNA Blood Mini kit. Blood was obtained by leukapheresis, after which PBMCs were separated by Ficoll-Histopaque density gradient centrifugation and cryopreserved in liquid nitrogen vapor phase.

Rearrangement joined TRBV6-6 to TRBJ2-1, with an unclear D gene assignment. The sequence was collected from a woman between 40 and 50 years old in good health. Some clones in this sample may be carry-over from other donors' samples. Specimen: PBMCs. CDR3 reads: CASTYYSHNEQFF. In nucleotide form, the sequence is TGTGCCAGCACTTACTATTCACACAATGAGCAGTTCTTC.